The 3 T cell receptor beta chains listed next were all sequenced from one sample in a study of blood T cells in healthy people across ages. Sample-barcoded 5' priming and a J-beta primer mix drove a second PCR of about 7 to 11 cycles. TCRdb re-analysed the 5' RACE reads in MiXCR, keeping a single row per CDR3 protein. This table holds hundreds of thousands of distinct CDR3 sequences, approximately 59% found once. Material for sequencing was blood. Receptor source: a man between 60 and 70 years old in good health.

The chain has TRBV5-1 and TRBJ2-1, with D uncertain. The V gene's germline CDR1 is SGHRS and CDR2 YFSETQ. The CDR3 has 15 residues. V shed 0 bases and J shed 7 bases, with 14 bases lying between them. CDR3 region: CASSLAEVSVNEQFF. The CDR3 DNA is TGCGCCAGCAGCTTGGCAGAGGTTAGTGTGAATGAGCAGTTCTTC.

This clonotype was observed a few times. The chain employs TRBV10-3 and TRBJ2-5; D gene uncertain. There are 11 residues in the CDR3. The ends were cut back, 6 bases at V and 0 bases at J, with 2 bases in the middle. The germline CDR1 and CDR2 sequences are ENHRY and SYGVKD. The CDR3 coding sequence is TGTGCCATCAGGAACCAAGAGACCCAGTACTTC. It specifies CAIRNQETQYF.

The chain has TRBV20-1 and TRBJ1-5, with a tentative D call TRBD1 (6 bases). CDR3 length equals 16 residues. Trimming left V 1 base short and J 0 bases short, with 13 bases between. Germline loops: CDR1 DFQATT, CDR2 SNEGSKA (reference sequence). This CDR3 reads CSARGPGHHSNQPQHF. CDR3 coding DNA: TGCAGTGCTAGAGGACCGGGACACCATAGCAATCAGCCCCAGCATTTT.